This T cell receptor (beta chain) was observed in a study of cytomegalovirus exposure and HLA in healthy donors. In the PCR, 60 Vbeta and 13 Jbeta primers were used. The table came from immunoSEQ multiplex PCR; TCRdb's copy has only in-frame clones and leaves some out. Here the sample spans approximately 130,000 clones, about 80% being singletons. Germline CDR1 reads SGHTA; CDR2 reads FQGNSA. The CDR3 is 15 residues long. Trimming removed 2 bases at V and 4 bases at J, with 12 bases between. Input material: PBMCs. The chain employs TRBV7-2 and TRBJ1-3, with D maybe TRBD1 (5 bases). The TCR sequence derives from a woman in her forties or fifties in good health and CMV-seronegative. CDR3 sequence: CASSLSGLGGNTIYF. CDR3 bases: TGTGCCAGCAGCTTATCGGGACTGGGGGGAAACACCATATATTTT.